The TCR beta chain described here comes from a study of PD-L1 blockade in urothelial cancer. Study summary: It was at 3 weeks (second dose) and 6 weeks after treatment start that blood was analyzed.

Using immunoSEQ multiplex PCR, the repertoire was profiled, and TCRdb retains in-frame clones only, with some absent. Of 25,000 to 30,000 clones in the sample, about 87% were seen once. Looked up from germline, CDR1 is WNHNN and CDR2 is SYGVQD (reference sequence). The CDR3 sequence is 12 residues long. About this clone: At one end the junction does not follow the germline gene, possibly because of a read error.

This receptor was identified in a man between 50 and 59 years old with urothelial cancer. This chain links TRBV10-1 with TRBJ2-7, with a weak D call TRBD2 (6 bases). The starting material was PBMCs, obtained around atezolizumab (anti-PD-L1) treatment. This CDR3 is CASSPSGTPSAF. In DNA, the CDR3 is TGCGCCAGCAGTCCATCCGGGACTCCGTCCGCATTC.